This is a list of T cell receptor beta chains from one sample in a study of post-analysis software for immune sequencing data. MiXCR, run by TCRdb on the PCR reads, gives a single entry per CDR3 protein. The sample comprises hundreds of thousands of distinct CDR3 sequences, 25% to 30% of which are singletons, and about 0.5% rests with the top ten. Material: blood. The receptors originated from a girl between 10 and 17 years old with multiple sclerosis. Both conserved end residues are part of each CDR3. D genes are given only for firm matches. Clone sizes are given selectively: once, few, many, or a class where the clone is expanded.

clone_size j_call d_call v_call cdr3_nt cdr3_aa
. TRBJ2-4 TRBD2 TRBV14 TGTGCCAGCAGCCTCGGGACTAGCGGGAGTCGGAACATTCAGTACTTC CASSLGTSGSRNIQYF
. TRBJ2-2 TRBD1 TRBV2 TGTGCCAGCAGTCAGGGGGCCACCGGGGAGCTGTTTTTT CASSQGATGELFF
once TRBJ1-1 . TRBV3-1 TGTGCCAGCAGCCAACAGGGGAGACCCCAAGAAGCTTTCTTT CASSQQGRPQEAFF
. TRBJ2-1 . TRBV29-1 TGCGGCGTTGAATTGTCGGGCGGCAGATCCAATGAGCAGTTCTTC CGVELSGGRSNEQFF
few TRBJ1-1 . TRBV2 TGTGCCAGCAGTGTAGGGCCCAGGACTGAAGCTTTCTTT CASSVGPRTEAFF
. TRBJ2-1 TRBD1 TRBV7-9 TGTGCCAGCAGCTTACCCGGGGCAGGGGGCTTCGGTCCGTTCTTC CASSLPGAGGFGPFF
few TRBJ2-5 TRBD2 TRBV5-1 TGCGCCAGCAGCCAAGTGACTAGCTCACCTTCATCACGGTACTTC CASSQVTSSPSSRYF
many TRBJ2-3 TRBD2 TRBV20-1 TGCAGTGCTTCACTAGCGGGAGGGCCCTTGGATACGCAGTATTTT CSASLAGGPLDTQYF
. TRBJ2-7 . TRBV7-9 TGTGCCTGCAGCTTAGATGGCGTTTCCTACGAGCAGTACTTC CACSLDGVSYEQYF
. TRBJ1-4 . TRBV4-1 TGCGCCAGCAGCCAACAGGGATCGGGGGAAAAACTGTTTTTT CASSQQGSGEKLFF
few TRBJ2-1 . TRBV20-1 TGCAGTGCAACTGGGAGAAATGAATACTACAATGAGCAGTTCTTC CSATGRNEYYNEQFF
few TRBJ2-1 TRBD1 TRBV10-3 TGTGCCATCAGCGTAGGACAGGGTGGTGGCAATGAGCAGTTCTTC CAISVGQGGGNEQFF
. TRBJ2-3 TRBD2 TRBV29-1 TGCAGCGTCGATACCGGGACTATAGACACAGATACGCAGTATTTT CSVDTGTIDTDTQYF